This TCR beta chain is drawn from a study of untreated major depressive disorder. Losses at the gene ends were 2 bases for V and 3 bases for J; bases not matched to a gene: 1. Germline-derived CDR1 and CDR2 are SGHDT and YYEEEE. The CDR3 runs to 13 residues. Repertoires were generated with immunoSEQ multiplex PCR, while TCRdb's copy carries only in-frame clones and drops some. This table has more than 10,000 clones, approximately 91% appearing once. Overall study results and limits: Depressed patients' CD4+ T cells carried increased TRBV05-01 (Vbeta 5.1) usage versus control CD4+ T cells.

For this clone: What it binds is unknown.

Sequences were obtained from CD4+ T cells from PBMCs. V and J are TRBV5-6 and TRBJ2-5; 7 bases line up with TRBD1. The sequence was obtained from a man aged 30-40 years with major depressive disorder. Here the CDR3 reads CASSLGTEETQYF. The CDR3 DNA follows: TGTGCCAGCAGCTTAGGGACAGAAGAGACCCAGTACTTC.